A single sample is the source of the 28 T cell receptor beta chains below, sequenced in a study of T-cell reconstitution after alpha-beta-depleted transplantation in children. Unique molecular identifiers tagged the TCRbeta library. TCRdb fed the PCR reads into MiXCR, producing one record per CDR3 protein. The profile covers over 400,000 distinct CDR3 sequences, with around 12% appearing a single time and over 5.5% taken by the ten largest. This material consisted of PBMCs from the stem cell graft donor, taken from the stem cell graft. The receptors were gathered from a human donor who donated a stem cell graft to a child with combined immunodeficiency.

This clonotype was picked up a small number of times. The chain combines TRBV29-1 with TRBJ1-2; D is ambiguous. The V gene lost 2 bases and the J gene lost 4 bases, with 11 bases spanning the gap. Per germline, CDR1 SQVTM and CDR2 ANQGSEA. The CDR3 sequence is 13 residues long. The CDR3 here is CSVELSDTYGYTF. The CDR3 nucleotides read TGCAGCGTTGAACTCAGTGACACCTATGGCTACACCTTC.

The V call is TRBV6-1, the J call TRBJ1-2; 10 bases align to TRBD1. Germline-derived CDR1 and CDR2 are MNHNS and SASEGT. The trim removed 4 bases at V and 4 bases at J, leaving 3 bases unmatched. The CDR3 extends over 14 amino acids. DNA of the CDR3: TGTGCCAGCAGTGGGGACAGGGGCCGCTATGGCTACACCTTC. This codes for CASSGDRGRYGYTF.

This clonotype was counted only a few times. CDR3 region: CASGITGPEAFF. Here the CDR3 DNA reads TGTGCCAGCGGAATAACGGGACCTGAAGCTTTCTTT. The gene calls are TRBV9 and TRBJ1-1; the D gene is possibly TRBD1 (5 bases). From germline, CDR1 is SGDLS and CDR2 YYNGEE. CDR3 size: 12 residues. V was shortened by 7 bases and J by 6 bases, with 13 bases between the two germline ends.

This clonotype showed up many times. The chain recombines TRBV3-1 with TRBJ2-1; 7 nucleotides agree with TRBD2. From germline, CDR1 is LGHDT and CDR2 YNNKEL (reference sequence). V lost 4 bases, J lost 6 bases, and 6 bases stayed unmatched. This CDR3 comprises 14 residues. This chain's CDR3 is CASSPGLVLNEQFF. CDR3 coding DNA: TGTGCCAGCAGCCCAGGACTAGTCCTCAATGAGCAGTTCTTC.

V is TRBV12-3 or TRBV12-4 and J is TRBJ2-3; D unclear. This CDR3 spans 15 amino acids. Trimming stripped 6 bases from V and 4 bases from J, with 17 bases between. CDR3 DNA sequence: TGTGCCAGCAGCTTAACGGGCCCTAGGCCAGATACGCAGTATTTT. It encodes CASSLTGPRPDTQYF.

There are many counts of this clonotype. The rearrangement links TRBV7-9 to TRBJ2-7; 7 bases fit TRBD2. CDR1 SEHNR and CDR2 FQNEAQ come from the germline V gene (reference sequence). The V and J ends lost 5 bases and 2 bases, in that order; junction bases with no gene match: 6. The CDR3 loop spans 14 amino acids. Written as DNA, the CDR3 is TGTGCCAGCAGCCCGCGGGACTATACCTACGAGCAGTACTTC. This codes for CASSPRDYTYEQYF.

The chain employs TRBV28 and TRBJ1-5; D uncertain. Germline CDR1 and CDR2: MDHEN and SYDVKM. CDR3 length equals 16 residues. The V end was cut by 3 bases, the J end by 6 bases, with 18 bases between. The CDR3 DNA reads as TGTGCCAGCAGTTTCGGGTTAGAGCCCGCCCCTCAGCCCCAGCATTTT. Translated: CASSFGLEPAPQPQHF.

This clonotype has a handful of counts. This CDR3 is CASAGTTSTDTQYF. CDR3 bases: TGTGCCAGCGCCGGGACTACTAGCACAGATACGCAGTATTTT. The chain joins TRBV12-3 or TRBV12-4 to TRBJ2-3; 7 bases are shared with TRBD2. The V segment lost 8 bases and the J segment 0 bases; nucleotides outside the gene matches: 5. This CDR3 is built from 14 residues.

Turning to this clonotype: This could be a read error, since a much larger clone is one nucleotide away. The conserved final phenylalanine or tryptophan is absent from the CDR3, which likely points to a read error. The chain carries TRBV5-6 and TRBJ2-5, with D possibly TRBD2 on 6 matching bases. This CDR3 region has 14 residues. Trimming removed 3 bases at V and 5 bases at J, with 14 bases between. Germline V lookup: CDR1 SGHDT, CDR2 YYEEEE. CDR3 in amino acids: CASSSGVQRETQYY. The CDR3 DNA is TGTGCCAGCAGCTCGGGAGTTCAGAGGGAGACCCAGTACTAC.

This clonotype was found many times. The chain carries TRBV9 and TRBJ2-1; 11 bases agree with TRBD1. The germline gives CDR1 SGDLS, CDR2 YYNGEE. The V and J ends lost 2 bases and 8 bases, in that order; junction bases with no gene match: 3. There are 14 residues in the CDR3. The CDR3 DNA sequence: TGTGCCAGCAGCGTTACGGGACAGGGGGATGAGCAGTTCTTC. Amino acids: CASSVTGQGDEQFF.

The chain couples TRBV7-8 to TRBJ2-3; 9 positions match TRBD1. CDR1 SGHVS and CDR2 FQNEAQ come from the germline V gene. J gave up 2 bases and V 4 bases, and 13 bases lay outside the gene matches. The CDR3 contains 18 residues. In DNA form, the CDR3 reads TGTGCCAGCAGCTCCCCTGAGCCGACAGGGGGATCCACAGATACGCAGTATTTT. Translation: CASSSPEPTGGSTDTQYF. Drawing the rest from reference TRBV7-8 and TRBJ2-3, the complete variable domain is GAGVSQSPRYKVAKRGQDVALRCDPISGHVSLFWYQQALGQGPEFLTYFQNEAQLDKSGLPSDRFFAERPEGSVSTLKIQRTQQEDSAVYLCASSSPEPTGGSTDTQYFGPGTRLTVL.

This clonotype has at least ten counts. The V gene is TRBV24-1, the J gene TRBJ2-7; no firm D call. The V end was cut by 5 bases, the J end by 2 bases, with 9 bases between. Germline CDR1 and CDR2: KGHDR and SFDVKD. There are 13 residues in the CDR3. The CDR3 here is CATSGDTPYEQYF. CDR3 nucleotides: TGTGCCACCAGTGGCGACACACCCTACGAGCAGTACTTC.

The sample holds a few counts of this clonotype. The chain uses TRBV12-3 or TRBV12-4 and TRBJ2-7; 8 positions match TRBD2. This CDR3 spans 14 amino acids. The V segment lost 3 bases and the J segment 3 bases; nucleotides outside the gene matches: 4. The CDR3 is CASSFGGGLYEQYF. The CDR3 DNA reads as TGTGCCAGCAGTTTTGGCGGGGGGCTCTACGAGCAGTACTTC.

The chain joins TRBV24-1 to TRBJ2-3; D call uncertain. CDR3 length: 14 residues. CDR1 is KGHDR, CDR2 SFDVKD, per germline. V lost 3 bases and J lost 4, with 10 bases in between. The CDR3 loop is CATSDHFRPDTQYF. CDR3 nucleotides: TGTGCCACCAGTGATCATTTTAGGCCAGATACGCAGTATTTT.

The chain has TRBV3-1 and TRBJ2-3, with D perhaps assigned TRBD1 or TRBD2 (5 bases each). CDR3 length: 16 amino acids. V was clipped by 1 base and J by 0 bases, with 11 bases between them. The germline V gene encodes CDR1 LGHDT and CDR2 YNNKEL (reference sequence). The CDR3 coding sequence is TGTGCCAGCAGCCAAGTGGGACCTTCTAGCACAGATACGCAGTATTTT. Its protein is CASSQVGPSSTDTQYF.

This clonotype turned up a few times. This CDR3 is CASSYSERGVYF. The CDR3 DNA reads TGTGCCAGCAGTTACTCGGAACGGGGGGTGTACTTC. The chain employs TRBV6-2 or TRBV6-3 and TRBJ2-5; TRBD2 matches 7 bases. In germline, CDR1 is MNHEY, CDR2 SVGEGT. The CDR3 extends over 12 amino acids. V was pared by 0 bases and J by 13 bases, with 5 bases of the junction left unmatched.

This clonotype was counted at least ten times. V and J are TRBV6-5 and TRBJ1-1, with D unresolved. The CDR3 sequence is 14 residues long. Per germline, CDR1 MNHEY and CDR2 SVGAGI. The V end was cut by 0 bases, the J end by 2 bases, with 7 bases between. Written as DNA, the CDR3 is TGTGCCAGCAGTTACTCGGCCAGAAACACTGAAGCTTTCTTT. This translates into CASSYSARNTEAFF.

This clonotype was observed a few times. The genes are TRBV11-2 and TRBJ2-3; 9 bases match TRBD1. The germline gives CDR1 SGHAT, CDR2 FQNNGV. Unmatched junction bases numbered 5, after V lost 3 bases and J lost 4 bases. This CDR3 has 15 residues. The CDR3 nucleotides are TGTGCCAGCAGCTTTCGACAGGGGGGTCCAGATACGCAGTATTTT. Translating it yields CASSFRQGGPDTQYF.

This clonotype was observed a few times. This sequence joins TRBV7-9 and TRBJ2-1; TRBD2 aligns across 10 bases. The V segment lost 5 bases and the J segment 4 bases; nucleotides outside the gene matches: 5. This CDR3 is 15 amino acids long. The germline CDR1 and CDR2 sequences are SEHNR and FQNEAQ (reference sequence). CDR3 coding DNA: TGTGCCAGCAGCACTACTAGCGGGGTGTACAATGAGCAGTTCTTC. This translates into CASSTTSGVYNEQFF. Using reference TRBV7-9 and TRBJ2-1 for the parts outside the CDR3, the full variable domain is DTGVSQNPRHKITKRGQNVTFRCDPISEHNRLYWYRQTLGQGPEFLTYFQNEAQLEKSRLLSDRFSAERPKGSFSTLEIQRTEQGDSAMYLCASSTTSGVYNEQFFGPGTRLTVL.

This clonotype has only a few counts. The genes are TRBV12-3 or TRBV12-4 and TRBJ2-5; 10 nucleotides match TRBD2. The CDR3 covers 19 residues. With 7 bases clipped from V and 2 bases from J, the junction kept 19 bases outside the gene matches. The CDR3 DNA sequence: TGTGCCAGCACCCGAATAAAGGTTGATGGACTAGCGGTTCAAGAGACCCAGTACTTC. Encoded protein: CASTRIKVDGLAVQETQYF.

This clonotype turned up a few times. CDR3 sequence: CASRTGGPNTEAFF. The CDR3 DNA reads TGTGCCAGCCGAACGGGGGGACCGAACACTGAAGCTTTCTTT. The rearrangement uses TRBV27 and TRBJ1-1; a possible D gene is TRBD1 (5 bases). V lost 8 bases to trimming and J lost 1 base, with 14 bases between them. CDR1 and CDR2 (germline): MNHEY, SMNVEV (reference sequence). The CDR3 loop spans 14 amino acids.

This clonotype has more than one count but fewer than ten. This chain links TRBV28 with TRBJ2-7, with D maybe TRBD1 (5 bases). V lost 7 bases, J lost 5 bases, and 15 bases lay in between. The CDR3 is 13 amino acids. Germline V gene data show CDR1 as MDHEN and CDR2 as SYDVKM. The CDR3 sequence: CASTPRWGDEQYF. The CDR3 nucleotides read TGTGCCAGCACGCCGCGGTGGGGCGACGAGCAGTACTTC.

This clonotype came up many times. The V call is TRBV29-1, the J call TRBJ2-5, with 7 positions matching TRBD1. The germline CDR1 and CDR2 sequences are SQVTM and ANQGSEA. The CDR3 runs 13 residues. The CDR3 nucleotides read TGCATCCCACCAGGGGGTCGGCTGGAGACCCAGTACTTC. This codes for CIPPGGRLETQYF.

In this sample, this clonotype turned up many times. V usage is TRBV5-1 and J usage is TRBJ2-5; the D is unclear. Germline V gene data show CDR1 as SGHRS and CDR2 as YFSETQ. V was cut by 3 bases and J by 1 base, with 7 bases left in between. The CDR3 contains 13 residues. The CDR3 region has the DNA TGCGCCAGCAGCTCCGTACTCCAAGAGACCCAGTACTTC. Encoded protein: CASSSVLQETQYF.

This clonotype was counted only a few times. This chain joins TRBV29-1 and TRBJ2-1; perhaps TRBD2 as D (6 bases). CDR1 is SQVTM and CDR2 is ANQGSEA in the germline V gene. The V gene lost 6 bases and the J gene lost 9 bases, with 18 bases spanning the gap. The CDR3 extends over 13 amino acids. The CDR3 region is CSVERASDGEQFF. For the CDR3, the DNA is TGCAGCGTCGAGCGGGCTAGCGACGGTGAGCAGTTCTTC.

The rearrangement joins TRBV2 to TRBJ2-3; a possible D gene is TRBD2 (6 bases). The CDR3 extends over 18 amino acids. Germline lookup yields CDR1 SNHLY and CDR2 FYNNEI. V lost 4 bases to trimming and J lost 1 base, with 21 bases between them. CDR3 region: CASSGREMLPSGTDTQYF. For the CDR3, the DNA is TGTGCCAGCAGTGGCCGGGAGATGCTACCCTCGGGCACAGATACGCAGTATTTT.

The gene calls are TRBV24-1 and TRBJ2-2, with no clear D. Germline V gene data show CDR1 as KGHDR and CDR2 as SFDVKD. The CDR3 totals 11 residues. V dropped 8 bases and J dropped 2 bases, with 2 bases sitting between them. The CDR3 loop reads CATKNTGELFF. In DNA, the CDR3 is TGTGCCACCAAAAACACCGGGGAGCTGTTTTTT.

The genes are TRBV9 and TRBJ2-1; 8 nucleotides match TRBD2. V lost 0 bases to trimming and J lost 6 bases; unmatched junction nucleotides: 8. Germline-derived CDR1 and CDR2 are SGDLS and YYNGEE. This CDR3 region has 16 residues. CDR3 residues: CASSVEGRAGGNEQFF. In DNA, the CDR3 is TGTGCCAGCAGCGTAGAGGGGAGGGCGGGGGGCAATGAGCAGTTCTTC.